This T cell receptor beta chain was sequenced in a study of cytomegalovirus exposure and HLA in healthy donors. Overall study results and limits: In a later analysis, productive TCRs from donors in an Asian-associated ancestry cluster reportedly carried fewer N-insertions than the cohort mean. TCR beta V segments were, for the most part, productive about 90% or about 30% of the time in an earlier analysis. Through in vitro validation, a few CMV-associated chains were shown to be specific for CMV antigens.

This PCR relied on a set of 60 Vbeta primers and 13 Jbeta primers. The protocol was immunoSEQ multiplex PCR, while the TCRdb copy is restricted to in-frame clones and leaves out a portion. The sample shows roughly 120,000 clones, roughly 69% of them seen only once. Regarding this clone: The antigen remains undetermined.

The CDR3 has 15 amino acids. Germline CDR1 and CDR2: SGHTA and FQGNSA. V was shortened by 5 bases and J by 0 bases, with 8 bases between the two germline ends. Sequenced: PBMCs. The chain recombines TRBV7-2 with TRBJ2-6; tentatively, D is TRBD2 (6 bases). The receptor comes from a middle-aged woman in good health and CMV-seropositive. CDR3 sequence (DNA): TGTGCCAGCAGCCCTAGCGCCTCTGGGGCCAACGTCCTGACTTTC. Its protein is CASSPSASGANVLTF. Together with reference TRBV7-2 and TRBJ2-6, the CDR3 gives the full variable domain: GAGVSQSPSNKVTEKGKDVELRCDPISGHTALYWYRQSLGQGLEFLIYFQGNSAPDKSGLPSDRFSAERTGGSVSTLTIQRTQQEDSAVYLCASSPSASGANVLTFGAGSRLTVL.